This T cell receptor beta chain was recovered during a study of PD-1 blockade in mismatch repair-deficient tumors. General study findings and limits: Tumor-resident clones, often absent from pretreatment blood, expanded after pembrolizumab and then contracted.

With respect to this clone: The target antigen is unknown.

Germline lookup yields CDR1 WSHSY and CDR2 SAAADI. CDR3 length: 13 amino acids. V lost 6 bases to trimming and J lost 5 bases, with 10 bases between them. TCRdb keeps only in-frame clones here, not all; method: immunoSEQ multiplex PCR. The table records approximately 110,000 clones, more than 60% of them present only once. This clonotype was sampled from an adult with mismatch repair-deficient cancer. Sequenced material: peripheral blood, taken approximately 14 months after starting pembrolizumab. The chain recombines TRBV10-2 with TRBJ2-2; D remains unclear. CDR3 in DNA: TGCGCCAGCAGAGAAACCAGGACCGGGGAGCTGTTTTTT. Translating it yields CASRETRTGELFF.